The source of this T cell receptor beta chain is a study of blood T cell repertoires in COVID-19 (dated by TCRdb to about 2020). About the full investigation: The collaborator samples originated in the United States, Italy and Spain and spanned the acute and convalescent phases of COVID-19. The repertoires were released in a freely available public database meant as a resource for research on the immune response to SARS-CoV-2. The prospective study material was composed of cDNA or gDNA derived from T cells, B-cell-depleted T cells, or PBMCs. Where HLA class I and class II types were available, the types were taken from metadata supplied by the sample provider, not from assay-based typing. The samples were drawn from the first 160 participants of the ongoing ImmuneRACE study and from under 1,500 subjects provided by 6 global collaborators. Deeply sampled blood TCRbeta repertoires from subjects exposed to, actively infected with, or recovered from COVID-19 were included in the dataset. The sample metadata nearly always contained a de-identified subject ID, COVID-19 status, age in years and sex.

Overall study outcomes, separate from this receptor: How much clinical and demographic metadata was included differed by source and by participant, and the metadata was provided uncurated.

TCRbeta CDR3 regions were amplified from genomic DNA by means of the immunoSEQ Assay, a bias-controlled multiplex PCR. The paper's processing steps were these. Nucleated cell counts per sample were estimated from amplification of reference gene primers within the assay. To quantify the absolute abundance of each unique TCRbeta CDR3 rearrangement, sequence reads were collapsed and filtered. For each sample, productive Simpson clonality was calculated as the square root of Simpson's diversity index across productive rearrangements. The table comes from immuneACCESS by way of TCRdb, which keeps in-frame sequences with V and J called. Part of the clones is missing from these tables; in studies checked, under half for an unresolved V gene and the rest for unknown reasons. V and J calls and clone size follow that table, whereas D and trimming were derived from the DNA. In all, the sample holds approximately 190,000 clones, and around 79% of those were seen once. Of the sample, 17% is held by the ten largest clones.

The cysteine opens and the phenylalanine closes a CDR3 of 16 amino acids. Only CDR3 DNA is held: 48 bases, read in frame from base 1. Sequences MNHEY (CDR1) and SMNVEV (CDR2) are obtained from the germline V gene (reference sequence). V drops 6 bases and J drops 3 bases, leaving 20 bases in between. Each collaborating institution followed its own protocols to collect whole blood in K2EDTA tubes. For TCRbeta analysis, collaborator samples were shipped as frozen whole blood, as isolated PBMCs, or as DNA extracted from either sample type. Concerning this clone: No antigen is known for it. Qualities for individual bases were not recorded, and no much larger clone is one base off.

The receptor was derived from a man between 60 and 75 years old with active or convalescent COVID-19. The chain is made from TRBV27 and TRBJ1-1; a tentative D match to TRBD1 spans 6 bases. Sequenced sample: peripheral blood. The DNA sequence follows: TGTGCCAGCAGCTCCTTGGGGGGGCGCGATCACACTGAAGCTTTCTTT. This gives the protein CASSSLGGRDHTEAFF.